One and the same sample provided the 10 T cell receptor beta chains below, sequenced in a study of neurological immune-mediated disorders. Using its own MiXCR run on the 5' RACE reads, TCRdb lists one record per CDR3 protein. The sample lists under 90,000 distinct CDR3 sequences; around a tenth were seen once. Sequencing was done on a sample of PBMCs. These receptors were collected from a man in his forties in good health.

This rearrangement joins TRBV5-5 to TRBJ2-7; 8 bases align to TRBD1. After removal of 1 base from V and 5 bases from J, the junction contained 8 bases not matched to a gene. Germline CDR1 SGHKS, CDR2 YYEKEE (reference sequence). The CDR3 contains 15 residues. CDR3 sequence: CASSLYETGDDEQYF. The CDR3 DNA sequence: TGTGCCAGCAGCTTGTACGAGACAGGGGACGACGAGCAGTACTTC.

J is TRBJ2-1 and V is TRBV29-1; D tentatively fits TRBD1 or TRBD2 (6 bases each). There are 13 residues in the CDR3. Looked up from germline, CDR1 is SQVTM and CDR2 is ANQGSEA. The CDR3 sequence: CVEGGSSYNEQFF. As DNA, the CDR3 is TGCGTTGAAGGGGGGAGCTCCTACAATGAGCAGTTCTTC.

Notes on this clonotype: A much larger clone lies a single base off, so this may be a read error. In DNA form, the CDR3 reads TGTGCCAGCAGCCAAACTCTCTGGGGGGGACCCTACTTC. Translating it yields CASSQTLWGGPYF. The chain couples TRBV11-2 to TRBJ2-7; 7 bases line up with TRBD2. Trimming took 5 bases from V and 13 from J; bases not matched to a gene: 14. Germline V gene data show CDR1 as SGHAT and CDR2 as FQNNGV. The CDR3 sequence is 13 residues long. Drawing the rest from reference TRBV11-2 and TRBJ2-7, the complete variable domain is EAGVAQSPRYKIIEKRQSVAFWCNPISGHATLYWYQQILGQGPKLLIQFQNNGVVDDSQLPKDRFSAERLKGVDSTLKIQPAKLEDSAVYLCASSQTLWGGPYFGPGTRLTVT.

This clonotype was detected ten times or more. The rearrangement joins TRBV5-6 to TRBJ2-3, with D perhaps matching TRBD1 (6 bases). The CDR3 totals 16 residues. The germline V gene has CDR1 SGHDT and CDR2 YYEEEE. Trimming stripped 0 bases from V and 1 base from J, with 12 bases between. In nucleotides, the CDR3 is TGTGCCAGCAGCTTGGTCCTCAGGGGAGGCACAGATACGCAGTATTTT. This encodes CASSLVLRGGTDTQYF.

This clonotype showed up many times. J is TRBJ1-3 and V is TRBV5-1, with 8 bases lining up with TRBD1. The CDR3 runs to 15 residues. CDR1 and CDR2 from the germline V gene are SGHRS and YFSETQ. V was clipped by 4 bases and J by 0 bases; unmatched bases: 3. CDR3 sequence (DNA): TGCGCCAGCAGCGCGACAGGGGACTCTGGAAACACCATATATTTT. Protein: CASSATGDSGNTIYF. Full variable domain (rest looked up from reference TRBV5-1 and TRBJ1-3): KAGVTQTPRYLIKTRGQQVTLSCSPISGHRSVSWYQQTPGQGLQFLFEYFSETQRNKGNFPGRFSGRQFSNSRSEMNVSTLELGDSALYLCASSATGDSGNTIYFGEGSWLTVV.

This clonotype was counted at least ten times. The chain links TRBV6-2 or TRBV6-3 to TRBJ2-1; the D call may be TRBD1 or TRBD2 (5 bases each). Germline assignment: CDR1 MNHEY and CDR2 SVGEGT. V was clipped by 6 bases and J by 4 bases, with 10 bases between them. The CDR3 covers 13 residues. CDR3 in DNA: TGTGCCAGCAGGGAGGACAAGTACAATGAGCAGTTCTTC. Translating it yields CASREDKYNEQFF.

The rearrangement uses TRBV4-1 and TRBJ2-5; D might be TRBD1 or TRBD2, each matching 5 bases. This CDR3 spans 18 amino acids. Germline CDR1 reads MGHRA; CDR2 reads YSYEKL. V was cut by 0 bases and J by 2 bases, with 19 bases left in between. The CDR3 DNA follows: TGCGCCAGCAGCCAAGAGCCTACGTCGTTAGAGGGGCAAGAGACCCAGTACTTC. Translating gives CASSQEPTSLEGQETQYF.

This clonotype showed up just a few times. The chain joins TRBV12-3 or TRBV12-4 to TRBJ2-5; the D is unclear. The CDR3 contains 13 residues. Deletions cut 5 bases from V and 4 bases from J, with 11 bases between. The CDR3 loop is CASSPPERETQYF. The CDR3 DNA reads TGTGCCAGCAGTCCCCCAGAGCGAGAGACCCAGTACTTC.

The chain combines TRBV7-3 with TRBJ2-2; D possibly corresponds to TRBD1 (5 bases). CDR1 and CDR2 from the germline V gene are SGHTA and FQGTGA. V lost 0 bases, J lost 4 bases, and 15 bases lay in between. The CDR3 totals 17 residues. Here the CDR3 DNA reads TGTGCCAGCAGCTTAACTCCCAGGGCGATGAGCACCGGGGAGCTGTTTTTT. Its protein is CASSLTPRAMSTGELFF.

This clonotype was counted many times. V usage is TRBV25-1 and J usage is TRBJ2-7; 7 positions agree with TRBD1. Germline V gene lookup returns CDR1 MGHDK and CDR2 SYGVNS. V shed 1 base, J shed 4 bases, and the junction held 4 bases outside the gene matches. The CDR3 is 14 amino acids. The CDR3 nucleotides read TGTGCCAGCAGTGAATCAGGGGGTCTATACGAGCAGTACTTC. As protein: CASSESGGLYEQYF.